This T cell receptor beta chain stems from a study of blood T cell repertoires in COVID-19. Study context: Acute and convalescent COVID-19 specimens originated in the United States, Italy and Spain. Sample material is recorded as cDNA or gDNA derived from T cells, B-cell-depleted T cells, or PBMCs.

The V gene's germline CDR1 is MNHEY and CDR2 SVGEGT. Germline trimming cut 0 bases from V and 3 bases from J; bases unmatched to any gene: 14. This CDR3 spans 18 amino acids. The repertoire was sequenced with immunoSEQ multiplex PCR; TCRdb's copy has only in-frame clones and lacks some. The profile covers about 97,000 clones, with approximately 90% appearing a single time and 2% taken by the ten largest. The gene calls are TRBV6-2 or TRBV6-3 and TRBJ2-7, with TRBD1 matching 7 bases. Sequenced input: peripheral blood. The clonotype originates from a man aged 50-59 years with active COVID-19. The CDR3 nucleotides are TGTGCCAGCAGTTACTCGTTACCGGGAAGCAGGGGGTACTACGAGCAGTACTTC. It codes for CASSYSLPGSRGYYEQYF.